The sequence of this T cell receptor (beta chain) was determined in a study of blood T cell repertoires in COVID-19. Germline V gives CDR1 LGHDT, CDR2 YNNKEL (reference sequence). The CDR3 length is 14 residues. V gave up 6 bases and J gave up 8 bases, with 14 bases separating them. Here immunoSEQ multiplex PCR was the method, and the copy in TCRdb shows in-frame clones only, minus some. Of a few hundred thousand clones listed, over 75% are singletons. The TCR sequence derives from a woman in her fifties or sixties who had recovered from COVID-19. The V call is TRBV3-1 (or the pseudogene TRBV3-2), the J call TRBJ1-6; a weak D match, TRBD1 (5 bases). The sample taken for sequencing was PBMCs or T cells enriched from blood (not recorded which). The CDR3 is CASSLGPGDSPLHF. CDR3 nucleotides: TGTGCCAGCAGTTTAGGGCCGGGGGATTCACCCCTCCACTTT.